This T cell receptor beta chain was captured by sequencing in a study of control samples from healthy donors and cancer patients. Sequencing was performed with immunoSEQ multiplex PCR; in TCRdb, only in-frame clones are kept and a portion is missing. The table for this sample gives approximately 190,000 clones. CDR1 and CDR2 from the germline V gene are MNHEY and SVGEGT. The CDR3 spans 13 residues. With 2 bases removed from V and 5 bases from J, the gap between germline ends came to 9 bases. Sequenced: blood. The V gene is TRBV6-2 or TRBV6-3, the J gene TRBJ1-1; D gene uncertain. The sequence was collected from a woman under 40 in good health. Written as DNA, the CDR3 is TGTGCCAGCAGTTACGTTGGGCAAACTGAAGCTTTCTTT. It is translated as CASSYVGQTEAFF.